These 18 T cell receptor beta chains were all obtained from the same sample, sequenced in a study of blood T cell repertoires in COVID-19. The table came from immunoSEQ multiplex PCR; TCRdb's copy has only in-frame clones and leaves some out. This sample has tens of thousands of clones, with about four fifths found just once. Source material: peripheral blood. The receptors were gathered from a human donor with acute or convalescent COVID-19. The donor label of this sample is uncertain.

The chain is built from TRBV3-1 (or the pseudogene TRBV3-2) and TRBJ1-1; D is undetermined. The CDR3 has 14 amino acids. Germline V CDR1 and CDR2: LGHDT, YNNKEL (reference sequence). Trimming left V 3 bases short and J 4 bases short, with 12 bases between. The CDR3 loop is CASSQPDKGTEAFF. The CDR3 coding sequence is TGTGCCAGCAGCCAGCCAGACAAAGGCACTGAAGCTTTCTTT.

In this sample, this clone turned up once. V usage is TRBV27 and J usage is TRBJ2-7, with D perhaps TRBD2 (6 bases). Trimming took 2 bases from V and 0 from J, leaving 17 bases between them. The germline CDR1 and CDR2 sequences are MNHEY and SMNVEV (reference sequence). The CDR3 is 17 amino acids. The CDR3 spells CASSLKPRSSGSYEQYF. The DNA for the CDR3 is TGTGCCAGCAGTTTAAAACCCCGTAGTAGCGGCTCCTACGAGCAGTACTTC.

The genes are TRBV5-1 and TRBJ1-4, with TRBD1 matching 7 bases. The CDR3 has 14 amino acids. V trimming: 1 base; J trimming: 5 bases; junction bases outside the gene matches: 2. The germline gives CDR1 SGHRS, CDR2 YFSETQ. For the CDR3, the DNA is TGCGCCAGCAGCTTGACAGGGGCCAATGAAAAACTGTTTTTT. This encodes CASSLTGANEKLFF.

The chain carries TRBV21-1 and TRBJ2-1; the table calls TRBD2, which could not be checked here. TRBV21-1 is a pseudogene locus. The CDR3 has 17 residues. The CDR3 spells CASSNQTGTSNYNEQFF. In nucleotides, the CDR3 is TGTGCCAGCAGTAATCAAACGGGGACTTCTAACTACAATGAGCAGTTCTTC.

As for this clone: The sample has other DNA sequences that encode this CDR3 too. This chain links TRBV29-1 with TRBJ2-5; 11 nucleotides agree with TRBD1. CDR1 is SQVTM, CDR2 ANQGSEA, per germline. This CDR3 contains 14 residues. Trimming removed 3 bases from V and 4 bases from J; junction bases left unmatched: 4. CDR3 loop: CSVEGQGVGETQYF. In DNA, the CDR3 is TGCAGCGTTGAGGGACAGGGGGTAGGAGAGACCCAGTACTTC.

The genes are TRBV12-3 or TRBV12-4 and TRBJ1-5; D unresolved. Trimming left V 7 bases short and J 3 bases short, with 10 bases between. The CDR3 contains 13 residues. CDR3 DNA: TGTGCCAGCAAAACGGAGAACAATCAGCCCCAGCATTTT. Translation gives CASKTENNQPQHF.

The chain employs TRBV19 and TRBJ2-1; D not resolved. Germline V gene sequence: CDR1 LNHDA, CDR2 SQIVND (reference sequence). Trimming removed 6 bases from V and 3 bases from J, with 6 bases in between. The CDR3 sequence is 12 residues long. CDR3 region: CASRAIYNEQFF. The DNA of the CDR3 is TGTGCCAGTAGAGCGATCTACAATGAGCAGTTCTTC.

V is TRBV6-5 and J is TRBJ1-1; tentatively, D is TRBD1 (6 bases). The V end lost 6 bases, the J end lost 5 bases, and 10 bases lay between the germline ends. The CDR3 is 12 residues long. The V gene's germline CDR1 is MNHEY and CDR2 SVGAGI. The CDR3 region has the DNA TGTGCCAGCAGCCTAACAGGGACTGAAGCTTTCTTT. Amino acids: CASSLTGTEAFF.

The rearrangement links TRBV2 to TRBJ1-1; the match to TRBD1 covers 9 bases. Trimming at V came to 8 bases and at J to 4 bases, leaving 11 bases not matched to a gene. The CDR3 has 15 residues. Germline V gene data show CDR1 as SNHLY and CDR2 as FYNNEI. CDR3: CASESSRQGVTEAFF. The CDR3 DNA sequence: TGTGCCAGCGAGAGCTCACGACAGGGGGTCACTGAAGCTTTCTTT.

The J gene is TRBJ2-7, the V gene TRBV7-8; TRBD2 is a possible D gene (6 bases). This CDR3 region has 13 residues. V shed 3 bases and J shed 2 bases, with 8 bases lying between them. Germline lookup yields CDR1 SGHVS and CDR2 FQNEAQ. Here the CDR3 reads CASSFGGPYEQYF. In DNA form, the CDR3 reads TGTGCCAGCAGCTTTGGAGGGCCCTACGAGCAGTACTTC.

This rearrangement joins TRBV5-4 to TRBJ2-7; TRBD2 is a possible D gene (6 bases). Germline-derived CDR1 and CDR2 are SGHNT and YYREEE (reference sequence). V lost 0 bases to trimming and J lost 3 bases, with 13 bases between them. The CDR3 is 15 amino acids. The CDR3 DNA reads as TGTGCCAGCAGCTTGGCGGGGCCCGGGAGCTACGAGCAGTACTTC. As protein: CASSLAGPGSYEQYF.

In DNA, the CDR3 is TGCGCCAGCAGCCGATCCCGGGACAGATCCTATAGCAATCAGCCCCAGCATTTT. It codes for CASSRSRDRSYSNQPQHF. The chain carries TRBV5-1 and TRBJ1-5; 7 bases are shared with TRBD1. The CDR3 length is 18 residues. Germline CDR1 and CDR2: SGHRS and YFSETQ. Trimming at V came to 4 bases and at J to 0 bases, leaving 13 bases not matched to a gene.

CDR3 in amino acids: CASSALTGTNTDTQYF. Here the CDR3 DNA reads TGTGCCAGCAGCGCCCTCACAGGGACTAACACAGATACGCAGTATTTT. The genes are TRBV9 and TRBJ2-3; maybe TRBD2 (7 bases). Trimming shortened V by 3 bases and J by 2 bases, and 16 bases separated the two germline ends. The CDR3 covers 16 residues. The germline gives CDR1 SGDLS, CDR2 YYNGEE. The full variable domain, in which reference TRBV9 and TRBJ2-3 provide the parts outside the CDR3, is DSGVTQTPKHLITATGQRVTLRCSPRSGDLSVYWYQQSLDQGLQFLIQYYNGEERAKGNILERFSAQQFPDLHSELNLSSLELGDSALYFCASSALTGTNTDTQYFGPGTRLTVL.

The rearrangement links TRBV27 to TRBJ1-5; D is unclear. The CDR3 has 16 residues. The V end was cut by 1 base, the J end by 5 bases, with 15 bases between. CDR1 is MNHEY and CDR2 is SMNVEV in the germline V gene (reference sequence). The chain's CDR3 is CASSLYGSWVDQPQHF. The CDR3 DNA reads as TGTGCCAGCAGTTTATACGGGTCCTGGGTCGATCAGCCCCAGCATTTT.

The chain joins TRBV5-1 to TRBJ1-1, with 11 nucleotides matching TRBD1. The J segment lost 5 bases and the V segment lost 3 bases, leaving 3 bases of the junction unmatched. Germline values: CDR1 SGHRS, CDR2 YFSETQ. This CDR3 contains 14 residues. The CDR3 nucleotides are TGCGCCAGCAGCTGGGGACAGGGGGTTACTGAAGCTTTCTTT. Protein: CASSWGQGVTEAFF. The full variable domain, in which reference TRBV5-1 and TRBJ1-1 provide the parts outside the CDR3, is KAGVTQTPRYLIKTRGQQVTLSCSPISGHRSVSWYQQTPGQGLQFLFEYFSETQRNKGNFPGRFSGRQFSNSRSEMNVSTLELGDSALYLCASSWGQGVTEAFFGQGTRLTVV.

The chain has TRBV6-5 and TRBJ1-2; TRBD1 matches at 8 bases. This CDR3 is built from 15 residues. Germline trimming cut 4 bases from V and 6 bases from J; bases unmatched to any gene: 10. The germline CDR1 and CDR2 sequences are MNHEY and SVGAGI. The CDR3 here is CASSFDTGGENGYTF. The CDR3 DNA is TGTGCCAGCAGTTTCGATACAGGGGGAGAAAATGGCTACACCTTC.

In this sample, this clone turned up a few times. The rearrangement joins TRBV30 to TRBJ1-6; D is perhaps TRBD1 (5 bases). CDR1 is GTSNPN, CDR2 SVGIG, per germline (reference sequence). This CDR3 is 15 amino acids long. The V end lost 1 base, the J end lost 7 bases, and 14 bases lay between the germline ends. CDR3 protein: CAWSGSRAKNSPLHF. Here the CDR3 DNA reads TGTGCCTGGAGTGGGTCCAGGGCCAAAAATTCACCCCTCCACTTT.

The chain links TRBV6-6 to TRBJ1-2; TRBD1 aligns across 7 bases. After removal of 5 bases from V and 2 bases from J, the junction contained 8 bases not matched to a gene. Per the germline V gene, CDR1 is MNHNY and CDR2 is SVGAGI (reference sequence). This CDR3 comprises 15 residues. In DNA, the CDR3 is TGTGCCAGCAGTCCGGGACAGTTGATAAACTATGGCTACACCTTC. Protein sequence: CASSPGQLINYGYTF.